The clone carrying this T cell receptor beta chain was detected only a few times. This sample stems from a study of blood T cell repertoires in COVID-19. Original analysis: For nucleated cells, counts were estimated from reference gene primer amplification. Data came from immunoSEQ multiplex PCR; TCRdb stores just in-frame clones and leaves some out. V and J calls and clone size are those listed in that table; D and trimming were worked out from the DNA. The sample gives about 230,000 clones, 81% of which show up once; approximately 7.9% is in the top ten. Germline assignment: CDR1 SGHDT and CDR2 YYEEEE. The CDR3 runs to 15 residues. Losses at the gene ends were 2 bases for V and 4 bases for J; bases not matched to a gene: 4.

This TCR came from an elderly woman with acute or convalescent COVID-19. The sample consisted of peripheral blood. J is TRBJ2-2 and V is TRBV5-6; 8 bases agree with TRBD1. CDR3 bases: TGTGCCAGCAGCTTCCGGGACAGGTCCACCGGGGAGCTGTTTTTT. Translation gives CASSFRDRSTGELFF.